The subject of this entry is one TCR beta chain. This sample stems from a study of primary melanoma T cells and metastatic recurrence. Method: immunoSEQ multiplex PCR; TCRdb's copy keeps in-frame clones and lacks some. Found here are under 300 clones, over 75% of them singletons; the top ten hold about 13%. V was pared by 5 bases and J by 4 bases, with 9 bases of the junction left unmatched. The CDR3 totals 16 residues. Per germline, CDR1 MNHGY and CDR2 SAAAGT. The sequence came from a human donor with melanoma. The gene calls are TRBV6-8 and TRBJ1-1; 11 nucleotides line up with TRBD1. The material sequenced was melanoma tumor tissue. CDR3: CASSARDRGGGTEAFF. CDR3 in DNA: TGTGCCAGCAGTGCTCGGGACAGGGGGGGTGGCACTGAAGCTTTCTTT.